A selection of T cell receptor beta chains follows, all from one sample in a study of control samples from healthy donors and cancer patients. Sequenced by immunoSEQ multiplex PCR; TCRdb stores in-frame clones only, minus some. This sample has 150,000 to 200,000 clones, with roughly 94% found just once. Sequencing was carried out using blood. Receptors were obtained from a woman in her forties in good health. The CDR3 runs from the conserved cysteine through the conserved F or W. Each record gives: CDR3 protein, CDR3 DNA, V gene, clone size, J gene, D gene. A D gene is named only where the DNA matches it firmly. Part of the rows lack a size; the others show once, few, many or a class for expanded clones.

CDR3aa: CASSYQGAREKLFF
CDR3nt: TGTGCCAGCAGTTACCAGGGGGCCCGGGAAAAACTGTTTTTT
v_gene: TRBV6-5
abundance: -
j_gene: TRBJ1-4
d_gene: TRBD1

CDR3aa: CASSLDRFSYEQYF
CDR3nt: TGTGCCAGCAGCTTGGACCGTTTTTCCTACGAGCAGTACTTC
v_gene: TRBV5-4
abundance: -
j_gene: TRBJ2-7
d_gene: -

CDR3aa: CASSDLRGIGPYEQYF
CDR3nt: TGTGCCAGCAGTGACCTGCGAGGGATAGGGCCCTACGAGCAGTACTTC
v_gene: TRBV13
abundance: -
j_gene: TRBJ2-7
d_gene: -

CDR3aa: CASSQSSGSSTDTQYF
CDR3nt: TGCGCCAGCAGCCAATCTAGCGGTTCTAGCACAGATACGCAGTATTTT
v_gene: TRBV4-3
abundance: -
j_gene: TRBJ2-3
d_gene: TRBD2

CDR3aa: CASSKGTGNQPQHF
CDR3nt: TGTGCCAGCAGCAAAGGGACAGGAAATCAGCCCCAGCATTTT
v_gene: TRBV13
abundance: -
j_gene: TRBJ1-5
d_gene: TRBD1

CDR3aa: CASSSQGNTEAFF
CDR3nt: TGTGCCAGCAGCTCCCAGGGGAACACTGAAGCTTTCTTT
v_gene: TRBV12-3/TRBV12-4
abundance: -
j_gene: TRBJ1-1
d_gene: -

CDR3aa: CAISEAGTPNYGYTF
CDR3nt: TGTGCCATCAGCGAAGCCGGGACTCCTAACTATGGCTACACCTTC
v_gene: TRBV10-3
abundance: -
j_gene: TRBJ1-2
d_gene: -

CDR3aa: CASSLELAKETQYF
CDR3nt: TGTGCCAGCAGCTTAGAACTAGCGAAAGAGACCCAGTACTTC
v_gene: TRBV7-9
abundance: -
j_gene: TRBJ2-5
d_gene: TRBD2

CDR3aa: CASTSRETPLHF
CDR3nt: TGTGCCAGTACATCGAGGGAAACCCCCCTCCACTTT
v_gene: TRBV19
abundance: -
j_gene: TRBJ1-6
d_gene: -

CDR3aa: CASSSPDRANEKLFF
CDR3nt: TGTGCCAGCTCATCGCCGGACAGAGCAAATGAAAAACTGTTTTTT
v_gene: TRBV18
abundance: -
j_gene: TRBJ1-4
d_gene: -

CDR3aa: CASTPQGQGYGYTF
CDR3nt: TGTGCCAGCACCCCCCAAGGACAGGGATATGGCTACACCTTC
v_gene: TRBV6-5
abundance: -
j_gene: TRBJ1-2
d_gene: TRBD1

CDR3aa: CASSLRRGRDTQYF
CDR3nt: TGTGCCAGCAGCTTGAGGAGGGGAAGAGATACGCAGTATTTT
v_gene: TRBV5-5
abundance: once
j_gene: TRBJ2-3
d_gene: -

CDR3aa: CASSMDRGSATNEKLFF
CDR3nt: TGTGCCAGCAGCATGGACAGGGGAAGTGCAACTAATGAAAAACTGTTTTTT
v_gene: TRBV7-2
abundance: -
j_gene: TRBJ1-4
d_gene: TRBD1

CDR3aa: CASSFTGLAGYEQYF
CDR3nt: TGTGCCAGTAGTTTCACAGGACTAGCGGGGTACGAGCAGTACTTC
v_gene: TRBV19
abundance: -
j_gene: TRBJ2-7
d_gene: TRBD2

CDR3aa: CASSQDRSGGALSRQFF
CDR3nt: TGTGCCAGCAGCCAAGATCGAAGCGGGGGGGCCCTCTCGAGGCAGTTCTTC
v_gene: TRBV4-2
abundance: -
j_gene: TRBJ2-1
d_gene: TRBD2

CDR3aa: CASSSGGASPLHF
CDR3nt: TGTGCCAGTAGTAGCGGTGGGGCTTCACCCCTCCACTTT
v_gene: TRBV19
abundance: -
j_gene: TRBJ1-6
d_gene: -

CDR3aa: CASRANTGELFF
CDR3nt: TGTGCCAGCAGGGCTAACACCGGGGAGCTGTTTTTT
v_gene: TRBV6-5
abundance: -
j_gene: TRBJ2-2
d_gene: -

CDR3aa: CASSLEGGARTEAFF
CDR3nt: TGTGCCAGCAGCTTAGAGGGGGGGGCTCGGACTGAAGCTTTCTTT
v_gene: TRBV7-2
abundance: -
j_gene: TRBJ1-1
d_gene: -

CDR3aa: CAWDRQGVQPQHF
CDR3nt: TGTGCCTGGGACAGACAGGGGGTTCAGCCCCAGCATTTT
v_gene: TRBV30
abundance: -
j_gene: TRBJ1-5
d_gene: TRBD1

CDR3aa: CASSQYRAPEAFF
CDR3nt: TGTGCCAGTAGTCAATACAGGGCCCCTGAAGCTTTCTTT
v_gene: TRBV19
abundance: -
j_gene: TRBJ1-1
d_gene: -

CDR3aa: CASSVGVASNTEAFF
CDR3nt: TGTGCCAGCAGCGTAGGAGTGGCCTCCAACACTGAAGCTTTCTTT
v_gene: TRBV9
abundance: -
j_gene: TRBJ1-1
d_gene: -

CDR3aa: CASSRTHSNQPQHF
CDR3nt: TGTGCCAGTAGTAGGACACATAGCAATCAGCCCCAGCATTTT
v_gene: TRBV19
abundance: once
j_gene: TRBJ1-5
d_gene: -

CDR3aa: CASTGTGGFGDTQYF
CDR3nt: TGTGCCAGCACGGGGACGGGGGGGTTTGGAGATACGCAGTATTTT
v_gene: TRBV2
abundance: -
j_gene: TRBJ2-3
d_gene: TRBD2

CDR3aa: CASSEDPEASSEQFF
CDR3nt: TGTGCCAGCAGTGAAGACCCAGAGGCTAGTAGTGAGCAGTTCTTC
v_gene: TRBV6-1
abundance: -
j_gene: TRBJ2-1
d_gene: -

CDR3aa: CASSPLGQGAPGYGYTF
CDR3nt: TGTGCCAGCAGCCCCCTCGGACAGGGGGCGCCAGGCTATGGCTACACCTTC
v_gene: TRBV14
abundance: -
j_gene: TRBJ1-2
d_gene: TRBD1

CDR3aa: CATSGSIKQGELASNTGELFF
CDR3nt: TGTGCCACCAGTGGATCAATAAAACAGGGAGAACTAGCCTCGAACACCGGGGAGCTGTTTTTT
v_gene: TRBV24-1
abundance: -
j_gene: TRBJ2-2
d_gene: -

CDR3aa: CASSLGLSNQPQHF
CDR3nt: TGTGCCAGCAGCTTAGGTCTTAGCAATCAGCCCCAGCATTTT
v_gene: TRBV7-2
abundance: -
j_gene: TRBJ1-5
d_gene: -

CDR3aa: CASSIGTSGGINEQFF
CDR3nt: TGTGCCAGTAGTATCGGGACTAGCGGGGGGATAAATGAGCAGTTCTTC
v_gene: TRBV19
abundance: -
j_gene: TRBJ2-1
d_gene: TRBD2

CDR3aa: CAWRDRAGATIYF
CDR3nt: TGTGCCTGGAGGGACAGGGCGGGTGCCACCATATATTTT
v_gene: TRBV30
abundance: -
j_gene: TRBJ1-3
d_gene: TRBD1

CDR3aa: CASSLIAEVDEQFF
CDR3nt: TGTGCCAGCAGTCTTATAGCGGAGGTGGATGAGCAGTTCTTC
v_gene: TRBV2
abundance: -
j_gene: TRBJ2-1
d_gene: -

CDR3aa: CATNWGGSNQPQHF
CDR3nt: TGTGCCACAAATTGGGGGGGCAGCAATCAGCCCCAGCATTTT
v_gene: TRBV19
abundance: -
j_gene: TRBJ1-5
d_gene: -

CDR3aa: CASSSRDLPSEQFF
CDR3nt: TGTGCCAGCAGCTCCCGGGACCTCCCAAGTGAGCAGTTCTTC
v_gene: TRBV7-6
abundance: -
j_gene: TRBJ2-1
d_gene: -

CDR3aa: CASSQMDRNYGYTF
CDR3nt: TGTGCCAGCAGCCAAATGGACAGGAACTATGGCTACACCTTC
v_gene: TRBV3-1/TRBV3-2
abundance: -
j_gene: TRBJ1-2
d_gene: TRBD1

CDR3aa: CASSIVERTAYGYTF
CDR3nt: TGTGCCAGTAGTATAGTTGAGAGGACAGCGTATGGCTACACCTTC
v_gene: TRBV19
abundance: -
j_gene: TRBJ1-2
d_gene: -

CDR3aa: CASTVGQDYNEQFF
CDR3nt: TGTGCCAGCACGGTGGGACAGGACTACAATGAGCAGTTCTTC
v_gene: TRBV9
abundance: -
j_gene: TRBJ2-1
d_gene: TRBD1

CDR3aa: CASSQDGGGRTPDTQYF
CDR3nt: TGTGCCAGCAGCCAAGATGGTGGCGGGAGGACCCCAGATACGCAGTATTTT
v_gene: TRBV3-1/TRBV3-2
abundance: -
j_gene: TRBJ2-3
d_gene: TRBD2

CDR3aa: CASSLNPTGTGTEAFF
CDR3nt: TGTGCCAGCAGCTTAAACCCGACAGGGACGGGCACTGAAGCTTTCTTT
v_gene: TRBV7-3
abundance: once
j_gene: TRBJ1-1
d_gene: TRBD1

CDR3aa: CASSHQQYTNEKLFF
CDR3nt: TGCGCCAGCAGCCATCAACAGTACACTAATGAAAAACTGTTTTTT
v_gene: TRBV4-3
abundance: -
j_gene: TRBJ1-4
d_gene: -

CDR3aa: CASHDTNTEAFF
CDR3nt: TGTGCCAGTCACGACACGAACACTGAAGCTTTCTTT
v_gene: TRBV7-9
abundance: -
j_gene: TRBJ1-1
d_gene: -

CDR3aa: CASSLFLDRGAGELFF
CDR3nt: TGCGCCAGCAGCTTGTTCTTGGACAGGGGGGCCGGGGAGCTGTTTTTT
v_gene: TRBV5-1
abundance: -
j_gene: TRBJ2-2
d_gene: TRBD1

CDR3aa: CAISESRGVGQPQHF
CDR3nt: TGTGCCATCAGTGAGTCACGAGGGGTCGGGCAGCCCCAGCATTTT
v_gene: TRBV10-3
abundance: -
j_gene: TRBJ1-5
d_gene: -

CDR3aa: CASSFGRAGGGFF
CDR3nt: TGTGCCAGCAGCTTCGGACGGGCGGGCGGGGGGTTCTTC
v_gene: TRBV7-9
abundance: -
j_gene: TRBJ2-1
d_gene: TRBD2

CDR3aa: CSVAHGPQGTEAFF
CDR3nt: TGCAGCGTTGCGCATGGACCGCAGGGCACTGAAGCTTTCTTT
v_gene: TRBV29-1
abundance: -
j_gene: TRBJ1-1
d_gene: -

CDR3aa: CASGPGLAYSYEQYF
CDR3nt: TGTGCCAGCGGACCGGGACTTGCTTACTCCTACGAGCAGTACTTC
v_gene: TRBV19
abundance: -
j_gene: TRBJ2-7
d_gene: -

CDR3aa: CASNLHSPPNYGYTF
CDR3nt: TGTGCCAGTAATCTTCACAGCCCGCCGAACTATGGCTACACCTTC
v_gene: TRBV19
abundance: -
j_gene: TRBJ1-2
d_gene: -

CDR3aa: CASQPGQMNTEAFF
CDR3nt: TGTGCCAGCCAACCGGGACAAATGAACACTGAAGCTTTCTTT
v_gene: TRBV28
abundance: -
j_gene: TRBJ1-1
d_gene: -